The 10 T cell receptor beta chains in this list originate from one sample, sequenced in a study of CD8+CD57+ T cells in acquired aplastic anemia. Template material for TCR beta VDJ and CDR3 profiling consisted of genomic DNA. TCRdb re-analysed the reads in MiXCR, keeping a single row per CDR3 protein. The sample holds roughly 130,000 distinct CDR3 sequences, 48% seen once. The specimen sequenced was sorted CD4+, CD8+, or CD8+CD57+ T cells (not recorded which) from PBMCs. These receptors were obtained from a human donor in good health, serving as a control.

This clonotype occurred many times. The chain couples TRBV5-1 to TRBJ2-3; 10 bases map to TRBD2. V dropped 4 bases and J dropped 6; count of bases not matched to a gene: 8. The CDR3 has 15 residues. Germline V gene lookup returns CDR1 SGHRS and CDR2 YFSETQ. The CDR3 sequence is CASSPSSGGVDTQYF. The CDR3, as DNA: TGCGCCAGCAGCCCTAGCAGCGGGGGGGTGGATACGCAGTATTTT.

In its sample, this clonotype was seen a few times. Being one base from a much bigger clone, this may be a read error. The chain joins TRBV6-1 to TRBJ2-7; D possibly corresponds to TRBD1 (5 bases). Between the trimmed V and J ends, which lost 4 bases and 3 bases, there was a span of 22 bases. Germline V CDR1 and CDR2: MNHNS, SASEGT. This CDR3 has 17 residues. The CDR3 bases are TGTGCCAGCAGTGGGGGCCTAGTATCTTCTTTCGACTACGAGCAGTACTTC. It specifies CASSGGLVSSFDYEQYF.

This clonotype was observed many times. The chain recombines TRBV5-6 with TRBJ1-2; 8 bases map to TRBD1. The CDR3 length is 15 residues. J gave up 6 bases and V 4 bases, and 11 bases lay outside the gene matches. Germline CDR1 SGHDT, CDR2 YYEEEE. CDR3 residues: CASSGGPGGADGYTF. Here the CDR3 DNA reads TGTGCCAGCAGCGGCGGGCCAGGGGGCGCGGATGGCTACACCTTC.

About this clonotype itself: The CDR3 carries no conserved terminal phenylalanine or tryptophan, so it likely arises from a read error. No DNA is shown, since the ends of the CDR3 on it are uncertain; the CDR3 is the one TCRdb lists. The V gene is TRBV10-3, the J gene TRBJ1-1. Germline CDR1 ENHRY, CDR2 SYGVKD. 13 amino acids form the CDR3, both terminal residues included. CDR3: CASKGEANTEAFL.

This chain uses TRBV10-1 with TRBJ2-3; D is unresolved. V was shortened by 3 bases and J by 0 bases, with 19 bases between the two germline ends. CDR3 length: 18 amino acids. The germline V gene has CDR1 WNHNN and CDR2 SYGVQD (reference sequence). The CDR3 loop reads CASSDRIGVPPSTDTQYF. CDR3 in DNA: TGCGCCAGCAGTGATCGGATTGGAGTTCCCCCTAGCACAGATACGCAGTATTTT.

This clonotype occurred many times. The chain uses TRBV3-1 and TRBJ1-6; no definite D call. The CDR3 sequence is 16 residues long. Germline V gene sequence: CDR1 LGHDT, CDR2 YNNKEL (reference sequence). V was cut by 1 base and J by 8 bases, with 15 bases left in between. The DNA for the CDR3 is TGTGCCAGCAGCCAAGGATTTCGGGCGAAGGATTCACCCCTCCACTTT. Encoded protein: CASSQGFRAKDSPLHF.

The V and J genes are TRBV2 and TRBJ1-2; D not resolved. The CDR3 consists of 14 residues. The V gene's germline CDR1 is SNHLY and CDR2 FYNNEI. Deletions cut 3 bases from V and 4 bases from J, with 12 bases between. As DNA, the CDR3 is TGTGCCAGCAGTGAGTCTCAAAATATCTATGGCTACACCTTC. Translating it yields CASSESQNIYGYTF.

This clonotype was counted at least ten times. The chain carries TRBV20-1 and TRBJ1-1; D uncertain. CDR1 is DFQATT, CDR2 SNEGSKA, per germline (reference sequence). The CDR3 runs 14 residues. V lost 1 base, J lost 4 bases, and 13 bases lay in between. The CDR3: CSARGGTRVTEAFF. The CDR3 DNA reads TGCAGTGCTAGAGGTGGAACACGAGTCACTGAAGCTTTCTTT.

This clonotype was detected only a few times. The chain combines TRBV20-1 with TRBJ2-2; possibly TRBD1 or TRBD2 for D (6 bases each). V shed 4 bases and J shed 4 bases, with 16 bases lying between them. The CDR3 length is 15 residues. CDR1 is DFQATT and CDR2 is SNEGSKA in the germline V gene (reference sequence). CDR3 region: CSAKNQGTPTGELFF. Written as DNA, the CDR3 is TGCAGTGCTAAAAACCAGGGGACTCCCACCGGGGAGCTGTTTTTT.

The chain carries TRBV7-6 and TRBJ1-6; TRBD1 might be the D (5 bases). This CDR3 has 16 residues. Trimming pared 0 bases from V and 0 bases from J, leaving 6 bases between. Germline values: CDR1 SGHVS, CDR2 FNYEAQ. This CDR3 is CASSLADSSYNSPLHF. CDR3 nucleotide sequence: TGTGCCAGCAGCTTAGCTGACAGCTCCTATAATTCACCCCTCCACTTT.